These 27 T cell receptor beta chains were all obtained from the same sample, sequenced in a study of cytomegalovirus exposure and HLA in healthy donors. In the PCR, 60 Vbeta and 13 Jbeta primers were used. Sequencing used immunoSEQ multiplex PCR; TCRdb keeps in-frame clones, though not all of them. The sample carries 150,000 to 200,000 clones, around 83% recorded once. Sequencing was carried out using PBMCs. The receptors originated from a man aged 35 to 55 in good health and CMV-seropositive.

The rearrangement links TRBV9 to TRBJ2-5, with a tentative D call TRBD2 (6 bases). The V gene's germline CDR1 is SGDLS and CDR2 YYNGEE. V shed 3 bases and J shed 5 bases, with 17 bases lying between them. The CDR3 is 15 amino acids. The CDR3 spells CASSGPQEGRETQYF. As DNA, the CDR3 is TGTGCCAGCAGCGGACCTCAGGAGGGCCGGGAGACCCAGTACTTC.

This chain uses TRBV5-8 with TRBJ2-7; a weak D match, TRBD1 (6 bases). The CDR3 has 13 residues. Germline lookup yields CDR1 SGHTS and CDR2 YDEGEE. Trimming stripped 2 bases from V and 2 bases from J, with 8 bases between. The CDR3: CASSFGQTYEQYF. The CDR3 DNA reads TGTGCCAGCAGCTTCGGACAGACCTACGAGCAGTACTTC.

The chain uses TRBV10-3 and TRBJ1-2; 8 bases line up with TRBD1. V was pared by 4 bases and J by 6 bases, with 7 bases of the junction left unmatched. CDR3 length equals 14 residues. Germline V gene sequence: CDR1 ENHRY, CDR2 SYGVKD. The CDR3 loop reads CAISVDRDQNGYTF. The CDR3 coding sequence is TGTGCCATCAGTGTGGACAGGGACCAGAATGGCTACACCTTC.

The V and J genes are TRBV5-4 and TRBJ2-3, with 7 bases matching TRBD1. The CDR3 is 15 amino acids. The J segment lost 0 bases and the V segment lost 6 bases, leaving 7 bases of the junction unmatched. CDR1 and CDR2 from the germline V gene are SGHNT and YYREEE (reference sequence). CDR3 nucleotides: TGTGCCAGCAAAACAGGGGCCTCTAGCACAGATACGCAGTATTTT. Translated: CASKTGASSTDTQYF. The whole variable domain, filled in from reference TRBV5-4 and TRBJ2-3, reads ETGVTQSPTHLIKTRGQQVTLRCSSQSGHNTVSWYQQALGQGPQFIFQYYREEENGRGNFPPRFSGLQFPNYSSELNVNALELDDSALYLCASKTGASSTDTQYFGPGTRLTVL.

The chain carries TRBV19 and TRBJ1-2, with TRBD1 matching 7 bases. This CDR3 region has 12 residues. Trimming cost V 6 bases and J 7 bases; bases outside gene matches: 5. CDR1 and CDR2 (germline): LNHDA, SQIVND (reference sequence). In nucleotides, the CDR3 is TGTGCCAGTAGGAGACAGGGCGGTGGCTACACCTTC. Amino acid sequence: CASRRQGGGYTF.

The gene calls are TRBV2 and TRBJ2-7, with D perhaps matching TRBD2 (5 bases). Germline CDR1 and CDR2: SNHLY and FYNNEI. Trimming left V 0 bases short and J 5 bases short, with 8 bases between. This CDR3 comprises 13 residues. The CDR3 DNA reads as TGTGCCAGCAGTGAAGCCCAACTAGACGAGCAGTACTTC. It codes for CASSEAQLDEQYF. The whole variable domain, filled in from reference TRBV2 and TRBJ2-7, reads EPEVTQTPSHQVTQMGQEVILRCVPISNHLYFYWYRQILGQKVEFLVSFYNNEISEKSEIFDDQFSVERPDGSNFTLKIRSTKLEDSAMYFCASSEAQLDEQYFGPGTRLTVT.

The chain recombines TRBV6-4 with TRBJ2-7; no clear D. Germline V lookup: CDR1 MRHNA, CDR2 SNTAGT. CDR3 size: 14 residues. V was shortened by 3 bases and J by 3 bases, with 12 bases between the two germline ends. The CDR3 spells CASSELGSLYEQYF. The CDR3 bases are TGTGCCAGCAGTGAGTTGGGCAGCCTCTACGAGCAGTACTTC.

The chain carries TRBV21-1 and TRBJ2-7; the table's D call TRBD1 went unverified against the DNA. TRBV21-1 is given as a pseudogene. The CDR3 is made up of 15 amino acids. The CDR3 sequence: CASNLHRDRGYEQYF. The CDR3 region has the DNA TGTGCCAGCAACTTACACCGGGACAGGGGCTACGAGCAGTACTTC.

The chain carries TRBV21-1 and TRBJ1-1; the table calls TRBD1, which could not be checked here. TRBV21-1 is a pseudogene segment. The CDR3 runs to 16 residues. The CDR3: CASSKGGTGVNTEAFF. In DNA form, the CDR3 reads TGTGCCAGCAGCAAAGGGGGGACAGGGGTAAACACTGAAGCTTTCTTT.

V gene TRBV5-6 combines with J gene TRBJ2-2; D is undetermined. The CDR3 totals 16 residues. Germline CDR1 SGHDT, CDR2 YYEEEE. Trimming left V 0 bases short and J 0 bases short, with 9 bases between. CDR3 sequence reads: CASSLGLTTNTGELFF. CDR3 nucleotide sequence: TGTGCCAGCAGCTTGGGACTGACCACGAACACCGGGGAGCTGTTTTTT.

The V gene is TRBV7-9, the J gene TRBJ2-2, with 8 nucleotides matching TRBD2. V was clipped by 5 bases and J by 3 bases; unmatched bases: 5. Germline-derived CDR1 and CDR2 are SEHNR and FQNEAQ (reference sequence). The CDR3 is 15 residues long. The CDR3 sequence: CASSKQAGDTGELFF. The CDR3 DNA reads TGTGCCAGCAGCAAACAAGCGGGAGACACCGGGGAGCTGTTTTTT. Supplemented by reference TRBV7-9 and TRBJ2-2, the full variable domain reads DTGVSQNPRHKITKRGQNVTFRCDPISEHNRLYWYRQTLGQGPEFLTYFQNEAQLEKSRLLSDRFSAERPKGSFSTLEIQRTEQGDSAMYLCASSKQAGDTGELFFGEGSRLTVL.

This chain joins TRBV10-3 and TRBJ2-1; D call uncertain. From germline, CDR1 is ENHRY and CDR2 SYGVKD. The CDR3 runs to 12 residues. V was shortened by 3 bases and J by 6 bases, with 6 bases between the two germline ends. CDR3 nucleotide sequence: TGTGCCATCAGTGAAATAGCCAATGAGCAGTTCTTC. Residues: CAISEIANEQFF.

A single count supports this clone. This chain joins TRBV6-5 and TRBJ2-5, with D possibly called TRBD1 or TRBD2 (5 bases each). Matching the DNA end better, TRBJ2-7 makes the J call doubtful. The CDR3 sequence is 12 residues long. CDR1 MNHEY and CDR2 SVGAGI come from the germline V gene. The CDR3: CASSSGGYEQYF. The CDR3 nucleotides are TGTGCCAGCAGTTCTGGGGGCTACGAGCAGTACTTC.

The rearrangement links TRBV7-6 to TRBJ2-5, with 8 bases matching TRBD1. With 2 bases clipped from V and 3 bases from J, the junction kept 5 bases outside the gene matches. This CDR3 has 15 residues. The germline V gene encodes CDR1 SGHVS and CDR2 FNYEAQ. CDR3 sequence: CASSLLYRGEETQYF. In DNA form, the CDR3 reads TGTGCCAGCAGCTTACTATACAGGGGGGAAGAGACCCAGTACTTC.

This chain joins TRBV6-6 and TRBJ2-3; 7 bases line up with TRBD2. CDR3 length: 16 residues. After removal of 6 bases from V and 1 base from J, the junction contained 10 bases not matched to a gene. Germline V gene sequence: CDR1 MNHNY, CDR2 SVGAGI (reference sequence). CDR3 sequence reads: CASSPRDTSGTDTQYF. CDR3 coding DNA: TGTGCCAGCAGCCCTAGAGACACTAGCGGCACAGATACGCAGTATTTT.

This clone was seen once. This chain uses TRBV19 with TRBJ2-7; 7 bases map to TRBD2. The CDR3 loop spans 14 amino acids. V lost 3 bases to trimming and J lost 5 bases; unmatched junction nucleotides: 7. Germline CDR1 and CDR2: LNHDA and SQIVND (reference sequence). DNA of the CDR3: TGTGCCAGTAGTATCTCCCTCCGGGGGGACGAGCAGTACTTC. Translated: CASSISLRGDEQYF.

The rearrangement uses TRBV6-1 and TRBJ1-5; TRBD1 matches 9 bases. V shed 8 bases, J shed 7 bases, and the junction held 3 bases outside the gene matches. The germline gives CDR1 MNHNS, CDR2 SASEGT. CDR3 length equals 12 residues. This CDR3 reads CASGQGMQPQHF. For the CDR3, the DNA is TGTGCCAGCGGACAGGGGATGCAGCCCCAGCATTTT.

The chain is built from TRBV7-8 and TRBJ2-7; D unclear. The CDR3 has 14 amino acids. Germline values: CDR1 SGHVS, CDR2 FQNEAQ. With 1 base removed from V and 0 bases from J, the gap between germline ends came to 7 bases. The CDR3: CASSLGAVSYEQYF. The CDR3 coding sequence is TGTGCCAGCAGCTTAGGTGCGGTCTCCTACGAGCAGTACTTC.

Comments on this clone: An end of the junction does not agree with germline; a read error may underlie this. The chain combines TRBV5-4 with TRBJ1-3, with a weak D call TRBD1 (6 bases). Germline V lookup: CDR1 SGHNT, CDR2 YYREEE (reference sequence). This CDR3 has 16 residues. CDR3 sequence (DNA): TGTGCCAGCAGCCCACAACAGGGAAAGAACGGAAGCACCATATATTTT. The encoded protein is CASSPQQGKNGSTIYF.

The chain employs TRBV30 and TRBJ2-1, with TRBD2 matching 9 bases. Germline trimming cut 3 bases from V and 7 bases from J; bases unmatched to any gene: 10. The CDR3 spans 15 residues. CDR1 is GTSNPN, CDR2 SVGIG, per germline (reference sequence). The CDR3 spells CAWSPRASGVNEQFF. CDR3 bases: TGTGCCTGGAGCCCCCGGGCTAGCGGGGTTAATGAGCAGTTCTTC.

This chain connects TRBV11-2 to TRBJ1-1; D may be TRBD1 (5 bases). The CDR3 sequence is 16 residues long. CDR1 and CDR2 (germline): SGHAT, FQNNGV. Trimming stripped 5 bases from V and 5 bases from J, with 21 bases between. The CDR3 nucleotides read TGTGCCAGCAGCCTGGCATTTAGCACCCGGGGGACTGAAGCTTTCTTT. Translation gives CASSLAFSTRGTEAFF.

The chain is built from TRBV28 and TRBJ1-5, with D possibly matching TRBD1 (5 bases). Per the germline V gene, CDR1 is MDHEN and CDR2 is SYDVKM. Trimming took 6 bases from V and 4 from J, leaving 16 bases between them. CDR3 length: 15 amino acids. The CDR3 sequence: CASRDGGQTNQPQHF. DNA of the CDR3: TGTGCCAGCAGGGATGGTGGACAAACTAATCAGCCCCAGCATTTT. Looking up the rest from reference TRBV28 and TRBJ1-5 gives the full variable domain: DVKVTQSSRYLVKRTGEKVFLECVQDMDHENMFWYRQDPGLGLRLIYFSYDVKMKEKGDIPEGYSVSREKKERFSLILESASTNQTSMYLCASRDGGQTNQPQHFGDGTRLSIL.

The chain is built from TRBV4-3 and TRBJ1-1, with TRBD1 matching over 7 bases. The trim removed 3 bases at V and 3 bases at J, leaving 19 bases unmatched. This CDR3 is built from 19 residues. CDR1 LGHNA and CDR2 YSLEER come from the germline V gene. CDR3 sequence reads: CASSHYDRVRDWADTEAFF. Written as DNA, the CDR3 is TGCGCCAGCAGCCATTACGACAGGGTCCGAGATTGGGCGGACACTGAAGCTTTCTTT.

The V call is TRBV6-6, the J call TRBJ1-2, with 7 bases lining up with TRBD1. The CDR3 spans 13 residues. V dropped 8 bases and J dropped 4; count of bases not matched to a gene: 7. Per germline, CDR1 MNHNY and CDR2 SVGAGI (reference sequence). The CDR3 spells CASVEGTAYGYTF. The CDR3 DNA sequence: TGTGCCAGCGTGGAAGGGACAGCCTATGGCTACACCTTC.

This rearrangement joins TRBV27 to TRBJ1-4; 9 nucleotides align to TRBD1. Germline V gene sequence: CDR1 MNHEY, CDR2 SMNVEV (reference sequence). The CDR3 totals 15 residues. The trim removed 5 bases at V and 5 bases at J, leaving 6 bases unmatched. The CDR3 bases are TGTGCCAGCAGTGGCACCGGGACAGGGAATGAAAAACTGTTTTTT. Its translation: CASSGTGTGNEKLFF.

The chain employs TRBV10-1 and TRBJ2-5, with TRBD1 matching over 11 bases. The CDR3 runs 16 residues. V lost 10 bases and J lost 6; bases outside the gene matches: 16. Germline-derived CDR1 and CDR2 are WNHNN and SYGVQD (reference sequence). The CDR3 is CAKPPGTGGFGKTQYF. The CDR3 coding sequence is TGCGCCAAACCACCCGGGACAGGGGGTTTTGGAAAGACCCAGTACTTC.

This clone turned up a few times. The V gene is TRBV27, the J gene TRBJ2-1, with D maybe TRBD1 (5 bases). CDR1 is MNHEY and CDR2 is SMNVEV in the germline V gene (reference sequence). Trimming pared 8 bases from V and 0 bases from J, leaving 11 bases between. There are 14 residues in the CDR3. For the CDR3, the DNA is TGTGCCAGCGCCCCAGGGCTCTCCTACAATGAGCAGTTCTTC. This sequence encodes CASAPGLSYNEQFF.